The present T cell receptor (beta chain) was sequenced within a study of blood T cell repertoires in COVID-19. The overall study: Material from acute and convalescent COVID-19 was sourced from the United States, Italy and Spain.

Using immunoSEQ multiplex PCR, the repertoire was profiled, and TCRdb retains in-frame clones only, with some absent. In the table there are roughly 100,000 clones, 65% to 90% of which are singletons. The CDR3 sequence is 13 residues long. V lost 1 base and J 6 bases, leaving 10 bases between the germline ends. The germline gives CDR1 SGHRS, CDR2 YFSETQ. The source material was peripheral blood. The sequence came from a man older than 75 with acute or convalescent COVID-19. The chain employs TRBV5-1 and TRBJ1-1, with D unresolved. The CDR3 bases are TGCGCCAGCAGCTTGAGGCAGCGCGCTGAAGCTTTCTTT. This sequence encodes CASSLRQRAEAFF.